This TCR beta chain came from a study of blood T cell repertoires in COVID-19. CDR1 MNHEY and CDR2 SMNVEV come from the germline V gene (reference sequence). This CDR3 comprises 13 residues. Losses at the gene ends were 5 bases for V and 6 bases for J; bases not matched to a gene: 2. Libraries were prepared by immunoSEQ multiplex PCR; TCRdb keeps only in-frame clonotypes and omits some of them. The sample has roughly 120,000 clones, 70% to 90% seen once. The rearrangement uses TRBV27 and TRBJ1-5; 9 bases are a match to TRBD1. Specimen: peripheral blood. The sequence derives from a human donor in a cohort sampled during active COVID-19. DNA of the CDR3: TGTGCCAGCAGTCTGGACAGGGGTCAGCCCCAGCATTTT. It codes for CASSLDRGQPQHF.